This T cell receptor beta chain was recovered during a study of CD8 T cells in ankylosing spondylitis. TCRdb passed the 5' RACE reads through MiXCR, listing each CDR3 protein once. Of about 800,000 distinct CDR3 sequences listed, 10% to 15% were seen once; the top ten hold 0.51%. There are 15 residues in the CDR3. V was clipped by 4 bases and J by 2 bases; unmatched bases: 6. Germline V gives CDR1 DFQATT, CDR2 SNEGSKA (reference sequence). Study observations and caveats: Past studies reported some motif variants in reactive arthritis synovial fluid and blood. Those disease-linked clones were CD8+; they were also relatively rare in peripheral blood. What appeared characteristic of ankylosing spondylitis blood was a TCR beta motif of about eight highly homologous variants.

In the case of this clonotype: Antigen specificity is unknown.

Sequences were obtained from blood, either unsorted or a sorted T cell fraction (not recorded which). The rearrangement joins TRBV20-1 to TRBJ2-3; 10 bases fit TRBD2. This clonotype was obtained from a male donor with ankylosing spondylitis. The CDR3 loop is CSAIRTSGLTDTQYF. The CDR3, as DNA: TGCAGTGCTATCCGGACTAGCGGTCTCACAGATACGCAGTATTTT.